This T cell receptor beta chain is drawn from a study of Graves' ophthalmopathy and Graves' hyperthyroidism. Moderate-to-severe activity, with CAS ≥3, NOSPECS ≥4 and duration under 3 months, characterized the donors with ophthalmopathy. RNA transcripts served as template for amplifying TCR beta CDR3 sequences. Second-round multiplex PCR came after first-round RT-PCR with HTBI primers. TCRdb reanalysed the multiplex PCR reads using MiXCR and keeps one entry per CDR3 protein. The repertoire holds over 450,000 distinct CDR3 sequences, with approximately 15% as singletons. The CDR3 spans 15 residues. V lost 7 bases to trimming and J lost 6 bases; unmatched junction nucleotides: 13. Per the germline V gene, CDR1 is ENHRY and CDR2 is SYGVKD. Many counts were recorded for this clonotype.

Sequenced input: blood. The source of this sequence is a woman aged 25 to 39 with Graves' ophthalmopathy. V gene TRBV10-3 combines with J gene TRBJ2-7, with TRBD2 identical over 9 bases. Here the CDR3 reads CAIMLLREGRLEQYF. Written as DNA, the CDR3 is TGTGCCATCATGCTGCTGCGGGAGGGCCGACTCGAGCAGTACTTC.